This TCR beta chain derives from a study of regulatory T cells in long-lasting Graves disease. Study-level findings and limits: With 2,741 shared public clonotypes, persistent patients exceeded new patients, who shared over 850.

Documented time point: persistent/refractory GD, antithyroid drugs over 5 years with positive TRAb. PBMC-extracted RNA yielded the TCR library. Peripheral blood, around 9.9 milliliters per patient, was collected in EDTA tubes. With iRepertoire HTBI primers and Arm-PCR of CDR3 regions, TCR beta libraries were built. TCRdb called the multiplex PCR reads again in MiXCR, with one record for every CDR3 protein. The sample has 300,000 to 350,000 distinct CDR3 sequences; around 20% are singletons. Germline values: CDR1 MNHNS, CDR2 SASEGT. Trimming shortened V by 6 bases and J by 8 bases, and 13 bases separated the two germline ends. The CDR3 is 12 residues long. This clonotype was seen at least ten times. Its antigen is unidentified.

Sequences were derived from peripheral blood mononuclear cells (PBMCs), sampled when the disease was refractory, from a patient treated with antithyroid drugs. V is TRBV6-1 and J is TRBJ1-2, with D possibly matching TRBD1 (5 bases). This sequence was found in a female donor with Graves disease. The chain's CDR3 is CASRLGTEGYTF. CDR3 in DNA: TGTGCCAGCAGACTAGGGACGGAAGGCTACACCTTC.